Listed below are T cell receptor beta chains from one sample, sequenced in a study of technical replicates of blood from a handful of donors. TCRdb's table, derived via immunoSEQ multiplex PCR, lists solely in-frame clones and lacks some. This repertoire shows some 14,000 clones, over 90% found once; its top ten account for around 7%. Material for sequencing was PBMCs. These receptors were taken from a human donor in good health. The conserved cysteine and the conserved F or W are not part of the CDR3 here.

TRBV5-8	ASSSPGGDQPQH
TRBV30	AWSPGQTNTEAF
TRBV29-1	SVSRGLAGTDTQY
TRBV10-1	ASSGQANEQF
TRBV18	ASSPRARSEQY
TRBV6-6	ASSRGDPGSQPQH
TRBV6-1	ASSEAGTGGYETQY
TRBV29-1	SDLAGSTDTQY
TRBV5-1	ASSPGTSGFAQY
TRBV7-6	ASSLAWTSGTNEQF
TRBV6-5	ASSRDRVHSGELF
TRBV9	ASSVGPSGVYEQY
TRBV11-2	ASSLDWGGEQY
TRBV5-4	ASSPEGQGAYEQY
TRBV28	ASSSGQGNFHTQY
TRBV7-2	ASSSSTGSSYNEQF
TRBV7-9	ASSSRTHPGTGELF
TRBV11-3	ASSSGLAYNEQF
TRBV27	ASSIDRGSSYEQY
TRBV5-1	ASSTTDRQETQY
TRBV6-5	ASTKTSAGTDTQY
TRBV5-1	ASSLVVSGNEQF
TRBV10-1	ASSPEGTGIVGQY
TRBV2	ASSGGGASNTEAF
TRBV6-5	ASRGTSGVYNEQF
TRBV10-2	ASSETGTYYEQY
TRBV6-4	ASSVKGDGPYEQY
TRBV6-1	ASSEGAGMQYEQY
TRBV27	ASSSPRRAKRGYT
TRBV5-4	ASSLILYQPQH
TRBV5-1	ASSVGSGTRYEQF
TRBV28	ASSHRGREKLF
TRBV4-2	ASSHDRGAGREQF
TRBV27	ASSLGTVGELF
TRBV27	ASSGLAGAQHTGELF
TRBV6-1	ASSLQGQKQETQY
TRBV6-1	ASNPAGTGELF
TRBV5-5	ASSLTGTRPSYEQY
TRBV7-8	ASSFPGTSGSTGELF
TRBV29-1	SASDWESTEAF
TRBV18	ASSLGRPGQGNVPNTKNIQY
TRBV7-2	ASSFLAGGAHEQY
TRBV9	ASSRRGTNNEKLF
TRBV27	ASRPLSGSWTDTQY
TRBV4-2	ASSQDLSGYEQY
TRBV6-4	ASSPGLSTDTQY
TRBV14	ASSQTPGQSSYNEQF
TRBV11-1	ASSVTGTSGYRPYNEQF
TRBV6-1	ASSEMGSANYGYT
TRBV6-6	ASSYYRGAREKLF
TRBV6-1	ASSDSGIGRTQPQH
TRBV12-5	ASGLGTGVGEQY
TRBV2	ASSEGLAVEQF